A selection of T cell receptor beta chains follows, all from one sample in a study of control samples from healthy donors and cancer patients. Measured with immunoSEQ multiplex PCR; TCRdb has only the in-frame clones, and not every one. The data hold around 63,000 clones, with roughly 86% observed a single time. The sequencing input was PBMCs. The source of these receptors is a woman aged 45-60 years with head and neck cancer. The CDR3 runs from the conserved cysteine through the conserved F or W. A clone size is listed for some rows: how often the clone was seen (once, few, many), or a class if it is expanded.

size: -
V: TRBV7-2
CDR3: CASSFSGNQPQHF

size: -
V: TRBV5-1
CDR3: CASSLDRTDTQYF

size: -
V: TRBV5-1
CDR3: CASSDHRVTTREAFF

size: medium-sized
V: TRBV2
CDR3: CASSEQGLNSPLHF

size: -
V: TRBV19
CDR3: CANRQGWMKNYGYTF

size: few
V: TRBV4-2
CDR3: CASSQEEAGGAYNEQFF

size: once
V: TRBV5-4
CDR3: CASSLQSRLNTEAFF

size: -
V: TRBV3-1/TRBV3-2
CDR3: CASSQGVEQGKLFF

size: -
V: TRBV7-2
CDR3: CASSLLSGGVTDTQYF

size: -
V: TRBV5-1
CDR3: CASSFGGQITDTQYF

size: -
V: TRBV5-1
CDR3: CASSLDPTNEKLFF

size: -
V: TRBV12-3/TRBV12-4
CDR3: CASSLRKETQYF

size: -
V: TRBV4-2
CDR3: CASSPGSGTGDSSYTGELFF

size: once
V: TRBV19
CDR3: CASSIMWGIDTQYF

size: -
V: TRBV6-5
CDR3: CASVSGNQPQHF

size: medium-sized
V: TRBV11-2
CDR3: CASSPRGVRSGNTIYF

size: -
V: TRBV5-6
CDR3: CASSLNRVGYGYTF

size: -
V: TRBV2
CDR3: CASSELRPARGNSPLHF

size: -
V: TRBV6-2/TRBV6-3
CDR3: CASSYRTGSREQYF

size: -
V: TRBV9
CDR3: CASSVAGHYGYTF

size: -
V: TRBV2
CDR3: CASSTQGGTQYF

size: -
V: TRBV7-2
CDR3: CASSLGRLGRDYGYTF

size: -
V: TRBV4-3
CDR3: CASSQDSGGPSEQFF

size: once
V: TRBV4-3
CDR3: CASSQDKGNTDTQYF

size: -
V: TRBV25-1
CDR3: CASSEVSESDEQFF

size: -
V: TRBV4-2
CDR3: CASSQNDRDVLGAAGELFF

size: -
V: TRBV7-9
CDR3: CASRGNKETQYF

size: -
V: TRBV4-2
CDR3: CASSQEWGIGGYTF

size: -
V: TRBV3-1/TRBV3-2
CDR3: CASSQTGTSKFF

size: -
V: TRBV14
CDR3: CASSQASARVSGYTF

size: -
V: TRBV29-1
CDR3: CSAKLWTGRRAWQYF

size: -
V: TRBV3-1/TRBV3-2
CDR3: CASSQRFAGGPGEQFF

size: -
V: TRBV6-6
CDR3: CASTSGSPRATEAFF

size: few
V: TRBV11-1
CDR3: CASSQGRGVSYEQYF

size: -
V: TRBV5-1
CDR3: CASSLGLDQPQHF

size: -
V: TRBV27
CDR3: CASRGSSYNEQFF

size: -
V: TRBV12-3/TRBV12-4
CDR3: CASRQSGNTIYF

size: -
V: TRBV7-9
CDR3: CASSLDVNGGAYEQYF

size: -
V: TRBV29-1
CDR3: CSVKYGLAQGETQYF

size: -
V: TRBV19
CDR3: CASSIAAGGIGEQFF

size: -
V: TRBV7-2
CDR3: CASSPSGGTYEQYF

size: -
V: TRBV12-3/TRBV12-4
CDR3: CASSTGGLNIQYF

size: -
V: TRBV28
CDR3: CASSSGRPEQFF

size: -
V: TRBV9
CDR3: CASSAPLVGAGTGELFF

size: -
V: TRBV7-8
CDR3: CASSLGDLGGGTEAFF